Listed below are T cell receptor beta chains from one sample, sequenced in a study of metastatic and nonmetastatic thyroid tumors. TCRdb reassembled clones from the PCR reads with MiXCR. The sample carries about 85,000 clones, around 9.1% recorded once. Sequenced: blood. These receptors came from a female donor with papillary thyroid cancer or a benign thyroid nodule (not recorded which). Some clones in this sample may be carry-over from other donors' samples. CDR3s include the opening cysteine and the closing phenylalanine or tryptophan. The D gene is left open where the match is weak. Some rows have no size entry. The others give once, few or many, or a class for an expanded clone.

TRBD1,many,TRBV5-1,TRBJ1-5,TGCGCCAGCAGCTTGGACAGGGGAACTCATAGCAATCAGCCCCAGCATTTT,CASSLDRGTHSNQPQHF
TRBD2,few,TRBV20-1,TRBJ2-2,TGCAGTGTGGTCCCCATGGGACTAGCGGGGGGGCCGGGCACCGGGGAGCTGTTTTTT,CSVVPMGLAGGPGTGELFF
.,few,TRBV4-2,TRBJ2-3,TGTGCCAGCAGCCAAGAAGCAGGGGCCCTTACGGCAGATACGCAGTATTTT,CASSQEAGALTADTQYF
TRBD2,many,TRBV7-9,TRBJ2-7,TGTGCCAGCAGCAGGGAGCGGGGCTACGAGCAGTACTTC,CASSRERGYEQYF
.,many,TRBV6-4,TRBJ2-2,TGTGCCAGCAGCCCAGGGGAGAGCACCGGGGAGCTGTTTTTT,CASSPGESTGELFF
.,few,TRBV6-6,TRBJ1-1,TGTGCCAGCAGTTACTCCCCAGGGACGGACACTGAAGCTTTCTTT,CASSYSPGTDTEAFF
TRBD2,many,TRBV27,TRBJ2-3,TGTGCCAGCAGTCCGTTCTCTAGCGGCAACACAGATACGCAGTATTTT,CASSPFSSGNTDTQYF
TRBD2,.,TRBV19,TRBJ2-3,TGTGCCAGTAGTACAGGACTAGCGGGCACAGATACGCAGTATTTT,CASSTGLAGTDTQYF
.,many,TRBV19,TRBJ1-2,TGTGCCAGTAAGCGGGAAGTTAACTATGGCTACACCTTC,CASKREVNYGYTF
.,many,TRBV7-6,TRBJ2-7,TGTGCCAGCAGCCCAGGGGGGGCGGGTAGCAACGAGCAGTACTTC,CASSPGGAGSNEQYF
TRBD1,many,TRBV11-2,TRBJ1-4,TGTGCCAGCAGCTTAGGGGACAGGGCCCCCCGAAAACTGTTTTTT,CASSLGDRAPRKLFF
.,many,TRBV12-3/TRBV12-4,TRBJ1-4,TGTGCCAGCAGTTCCCAAGGCGCAGGAACTAATGAAAAACTGTTTTTT,CASSSQGAGTNEKLFF
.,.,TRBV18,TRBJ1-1,TGTGCCAGCTCACCAACAGGGTCCACTGAAGCTTTCTTT,CASSPTGSTEAFF
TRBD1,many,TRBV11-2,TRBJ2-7,TGTGCCAGCAGCCCCGGACAGGGGGCGCGGGAGCAGTACTTC,CASSPGQGAREQYF
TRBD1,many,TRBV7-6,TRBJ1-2,TGTGCCAGCAGCTTAGAAACAGGGGGCCATGGCTACACCTTC,CASSLETGGHGYTF
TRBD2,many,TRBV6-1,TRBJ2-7,TGTGCCAGCAAAGATAGCGGGGTTACCTCCTACGAGCAGTACTTC,CASKDSGVTSYEQYF